These 27 T cell receptor beta chains originate from one sample sequenced in a study of blood T cell dynamics during melanoma immunotherapy. The method was immunoSEQ multiplex PCR; TCRdb's version includes in-frame clones alone and lacks a portion of them. The repertoire holds approximately 11,000 clones, around 87% seen once, with approximately 6.9% in the top ten. The time point here: week 3, after first cycle of checkpoint inhibitor. This specimen consisted of blood, obtained from a patient treated with checkpoint blockade. These TCRs come from a human donor with melanoma.

J is TRBJ2-5 and V is TRBV5-6, with 10 bases that match TRBD2. CDR1 is SGHDT, CDR2 YYEEEE, per germline. J gave up 2 bases and V 1 base, and 5 bases lay outside the gene matches. This CDR3 spans 16 amino acids. CDR3 nucleotides: TGTGCCAGCAGCTTGACCCTAGCGGGGGTGCAAGAGACCCAGTACTTC. Translation: CASSLTLAGVQETQYF.

The chain couples TRBV4-3 to TRBJ2-3; D unclear. Germline V CDR1 and CDR2: LGHNA, YSLEER. Trimming took 4 bases from V and 1 from J, leaving 9 bases between them. The CDR3 sequence is 14 residues long. The CDR3 coding sequence is TGCGCCAGCAGCCCCCAACCCGGCACAGATACGCAGTATTTT. As protein: CASSPQPGTDTQYF.

The CDR3 reads CASSLKQGSGELFF. The CDR3, as DNA: TGTGCCAGCAGCTTGAAACAGGGGAGCGGGGAGCTGTTTTTT. The chain employs TRBV7-2 and TRBJ2-2, with TRBD1 matching 7 bases. This CDR3 contains 14 residues. Germline V lookup: CDR1 SGHTA, CDR2 FQGNSA. V was clipped by 3 bases and J by 7 bases; unmatched bases: 5.

There are a few counts of this clone. The rearrangement joins TRBV7-9 to TRBJ1-5; 7 nucleotides line up with TRBD1. Germline loops: CDR1 SEHNR, CDR2 FQNEAQ (reference sequence). This CDR3 is built from 15 residues. Trimming at V came to 4 bases and at J to 5 bases, leaving 8 bases not matched to a gene. As DNA, the CDR3 is TGTGCCAGCAGCTCCCCCGGGACAGCCGATCAGCCCCAGCATTTT. Amino acids: CASSSPGTADQPQHF.

This clone was observed a handful of times. V usage is TRBV15 and J usage is TRBJ2-5; 7 nucleotides match TRBD1. CDR3 size: 15 residues. The V and J ends lost 5 bases and 1 base, in that order; junction bases with no gene match: 7. Germline V CDR1 and CDR2: LNHNV, YYDKDF (reference sequence). CDR3 protein: CATSWRQGLQETQYF. CDR3 nucleotides: TGTGCCACCAGCTGGCGACAGGGCCTCCAAGAGACCCAGTACTTC.

This clone is a singleton in its sample. The V and J genes are TRBV30 and TRBJ1-2, with a weak D call TRBD1 (6 bases). This CDR3 is built from 16 residues. The germline CDR1 and CDR2 sequences are GTSNPN and SVGIG (reference sequence). V gave up 4 bases and J gave up 6 bases, with 24 bases separating them. The CDR3 coding sequence is TGTGCCTGGAAAGCCAGGGGACCCACTCGTCGGCATGGCTACACCTTC. Translating it yields CAWKARGPTRRHGYTF.

CDR3 protein: CASSGLASHSVHEQYF. In nucleotides, the CDR3 is TGTGCCAGTAGTGGTCTAGCTTCCCACAGCGTGCACGAGCAGTACTTC. The chain joins TRBV19 to TRBJ2-5, with D perhaps TRBD2 (5 bases). The assigned J gene may be wrong: the sequence end matches TRBJ2-7 better. The CDR3 is made up of 16 amino acids. Germline values: CDR1 LNHDA, CDR2 SQIVND (reference sequence).

The CDR3 loop is CSVEGPADGYTF. The CDR3 DNA reads as TGCAGCGTTGAAGGGCCGGCGGATGGCTACACCTTC. This sequence joins TRBV29-1 and TRBJ1-2; no clear D gene. Germline loops: CDR1 SQVTM, CDR2 ANQGSEA. The CDR3 spans 12 residues. Trimming left V 1 base short and J 6 bases short, with 9 bases between.

This clone was found a few times. The chain has TRBV10-2 and TRBJ2-7, with TRBD2 matching 9 bases. The CDR3 totals 14 residues. V was pared by 4 bases and J by 6 bases, with 7 bases of the junction left unmatched. Germline-derived CDR1 and CDR2 are WSHSY and SAAADI. CDR3: CASSAGLAPGEQYF. In DNA, the CDR3 is TGCGCCAGCAGTGCGGGACTAGCCCCTGGCGAGCAGTACTTC.

This chain uses TRBV18 with TRBJ1-1; possible D gene TRBD1, 5 bases. Germline assignment: CDR1 KGHSH and CDR2 LQKENI. Trimming removed 0 bases from V and 11 bases from J, with 13 bases in between. The CDR3 runs 13 residues. The CDR3 DNA sequence: TGTGCCAGCTCACCACCTTCCAGGGAGGCGGCTTTCTTT. Amino acid sequence: CASSPPSREAAFF.

This clone has a handful of counts. The sample carries other DNA sequences with the same CDR3. The rearrangement joins TRBV15 to TRBJ1-2, with D uncertain. V dropped 0 bases and J dropped 6 bases, with 8 bases sitting between them. CDR1 is LNHNV, CDR2 YYDKDF, per germline (reference sequence). The CDR3 is 13 amino acids. The CDR3: CATSREEGDGYTF. As DNA, the CDR3 is TGTGCCACCAGCAGAGAGGAGGGCGATGGCTACACCTTC.

The gene calls are TRBV5-6 and TRBJ2-7; 8 nucleotides match TRBD1. CDR3 length equals 14 residues. The trim removed 0 bases at V and 3 bases at J, leaving 2 bases unmatched. CDR1 SGHDT and CDR2 YYEEEE come from the germline V gene. Here the CDR3 DNA reads TGTGCCAGCAGCTTGGGAACAGGGGGCTACGAGCAGTACTTC. Its translation is CASSLGTGGYEQYF.

The chain links TRBV10-3 to TRBJ2-5; D gene unclear. This CDR3 comprises 13 residues. Germline CDR1 reads ENHRY; CDR2 reads SYGVKD. Trimming took off 0 bases at V and 3 bases at J, with 5 bases between the two ends. The CDR3, as DNA: TGTGCCATCAGTGAGTCTGGAGAAGAGACCCAGTACTTC. Its protein product is CAISESGEETQYF.

This chain links TRBV6-5 with TRBJ1-1; TRBD1 aligns across 9 bases. The CDR3 has 13 residues. CDR1 and CDR2 from the germline V gene are MNHEY and SVGAGI. The J segment lost 8 bases and the V segment lost 4 bases, leaving 5 bases of the junction unmatched. The CDR3 nucleotides read TGTGCCAGCAGTTTAACAGGGGGCACAGAAGCTTTCTTT. This codes for CASSLTGGTEAFF.

The chain joins TRBV7-2 to TRBJ1-2; D ambiguous. CDR1 is SGHTA and CDR2 is FQGNSA in the germline V gene. The CDR3 spans 15 residues. V lost 2 bases, J lost 4 bases, and 14 bases lay in between. As DNA, the CDR3 is TGTGCCAGCAGCTTATACAATACCGCGATCTATGGCTACACCTTC. Translating gives CASSLYNTAIYGYTF. Based on the CDR3 plus reference TRBV7-2 and TRBJ1-2, the full variable domain is GAGVSQSPSNKVTEKGKDVELRCDPISGHTALYWYRQSLGQGLEFLIYFQGNSAPDKSGLPSDRFSAERTGGSVSTLTIQRTQQEDSAVYLCASSLYNTAIYGYTFGSGTRLTVV.

The chain is built from TRBV6-6 and TRBJ1-2; 7 bases align to TRBD1. The V gene's germline CDR1 is MNHNY and CDR2 SVGAGI (reference sequence). The CDR3 runs to 13 residues. The J segment lost 8 bases and the V segment lost 6 bases, leaving 9 bases of the junction unmatched. For the CDR3, the DNA is TGTGCCAGCAGAAACCAGGGGGTGGAAGGCTACACCTTC. Amino acid sequence: CASRNQGVEGYTF.

This rearrangement joins TRBV4-2 to TRBJ2-7; 7 bases fit TRBD2. Losses at the gene ends were 2 bases for V and 7 bases for J; bases not matched to a gene: 8. The CDR3 has 14 amino acids. In germline, CDR1 is LGHNA, CDR2 YNFKEQ. The CDR3 DNA reads TGTGCCAGCAGCCAACCGGGGACTACCCCGGAGCAGTACTTC. This encodes CASSQPGTTPEQYF.

This clone has only one observation. This chain connects TRBV5-6 to TRBJ2-2, with D unclear. The CDR3 is made up of 15 amino acids. With 4 bases removed from V and 1 base from J, the gap between germline ends came to 11 bases. The V gene's germline CDR1 is SGHDT and CDR2 YYEEEE. The CDR3 sequence is CASSPTLWNTGELFF. The CDR3 DNA reads TGTGCCAGCAGCCCCACCCTTTGGAACACCGGGGAGCTGTTTTTT.

This chain uses TRBV5-4 with TRBJ2-5, with D unclear. Germline lookup yields CDR1 SGHNT and CDR2 YYREEE (reference sequence). Trimming removed 1 base from V and 4 bases from J, with 11 bases in between. The CDR3 is made up of 14 amino acids. CDR3 sequence: CASSLSDQRETQYF. In DNA, the CDR3 is TGTGCCAGCAGCTTGTCGGACCAACGAGAGACCCAGTACTTC. Using reference TRBV5-4 and TRBJ2-5 for the parts outside the CDR3, the full variable domain is ETGVTQSPTHLIKTRGQQVTLRCSSQSGHNTVSWYQQALGQGPQFIFQYYREEENGRGNFPPRFSGLQFPNYSSELNVNALELDDSALYLCASSLSDQRETQYFGPGTRLLVL.

The rearrangement links TRBV6-5 to TRBJ1-6; 10 bases agree with TRBD1. Germline V gives CDR1 MNHEY, CDR2 SVGAGI. Trimming cost V 7 bases and J 9 bases; bases outside gene matches: 6. CDR3 length: 14 amino acids. In DNA, the CDR3 is TGTGCCAGCACCCAGGACAGGGGGACTTCACCCCTCCACTTT. Amino acid sequence: CASTQDRGTSPLHF.

This chain uses TRBV20-1 with TRBJ2-1, with D possibly being TRBD1 (5 bases). CDR3 size: 11 residues. V was trimmed by 6 bases and J by 9 bases, leaving 12 bases between them. Germline loops: CDR1 DFQATT, CDR2 SNEGSKA (reference sequence). The CDR3 sequence is CSAKDNLEQFF. The CDR3 DNA reads as TGCAGTGCAAAGGACAATCTTGAGCAGTTCTTC.

The chain has TRBV7-9 and TRBJ2-2, with TRBD1 matching 9 bases. The length of the CDR3 is 18 residues. J lost 1 base, V lost 5 bases, and 11 bases had no gene match. In germline, CDR1 is SEHNR, CDR2 FQNEAQ (reference sequence). CDR3 nucleotides: TGTGCCAGCAGCATTTTGGGACAGGGCGAAAAGAACACCGGGGAGCTGTTTTTT. Translated: CASSILGQGEKNTGELFF. The complete variable domain, with remaining parts taken from reference TRBV7-9 and TRBJ2-2, reads DTGVSQNPRHKITKRGQNVTFRCDPISEHNRLYWYRQTLGQGPEFLTYFQNEAQLEKSRLLSDRFSAERPKGSFSTLEIQRTEQGDSAMYLCASSILGQGEKNTGELFFGEGSRLTVL.

This clone was seen a single time. This chain connects TRBV5-4 to TRBJ1-1; no firm D call. The CDR3 sequence is 15 residues long. Germline CDR1 and CDR2: SGHNT and YYREEE (reference sequence). Trimming took 3 bases from V and 1 from J, leaving 13 bases between them. The CDR3 coding sequence is TGTGCCAGCAGCTCCAACCTAATAAAGAACACTGAAGCTTTCTTT. Its translation is CASSSNLIKNTEAFF. Full variable domain (rest looked up from reference TRBV5-4 and TRBJ1-1): ETGVTQSPTHLIKTRGQQVTLRCSSQSGHNTVSWYQQALGQGPQFIFQYYREEENGRGNFPPRFSGLQFPNYSSELNVNALELDDSALYLCASSSNLIKNTEAFFGQGTRLTVV.

The chain is built from TRBV7-8 and TRBJ1-2; D is perhaps TRBD1 (5 bases). Germline CDR1 and CDR2: SGHVS and FQNEAQ. V was clipped by 5 bases and J by 8 bases, with 15 bases between them. This CDR3 is built from 13 residues. CDR3 region: CASSLEGLIGYTF. The CDR3, as DNA: TGTGCCAGCAGCCTCGAGGGGCTTATAGGCTACACCTTC.

The chain combines TRBV15 with TRBJ2-1; TRBD2 matches 7 bases. CDR1 and CDR2 (germline): LNHNV, YYDKDF (reference sequence). CDR3 length equals 15 residues. The V and J ends lost 0 bases and 8 bases, in that order; junction bases with no gene match: 7. The CDR3 DNA reads TGTGCCACCAGCAGAGATACGGGAGGTTGGGATGAGCAGTTCTTC. Its protein product is CATSRDTGGWDEQFF.

This chain links TRBV2 with TRBJ1-4, with 8 bases matching TRBD1. Germline V gives CDR1 SNHLY, CDR2 FYNNEI. The CDR3 extends over 15 amino acids. V lost 1 base to trimming and J lost 5 bases; unmatched junction nucleotides: 3. CDR3 bases: TGTGCCAGCAGTGAAGTCTCAGGGGGCAATGAAAAACTGTTTTTT. This translates into CASSEVSGGNEKLFF.

The genes are TRBV7-2 and TRBJ2-3; tentatively, D is TRBD2 (5 bases). CDR3 size: 13 residues. CDR1 is SGHTA and CDR2 is FQGNSA in the germline V gene. The V and J ends lost 4 bases and 4 bases respectively, with 9 bases between them. CDR3 sequence (DNA): TGTGCCAGCAGCTCTAGCCGTTCAGATACGCAGTATTTT. The encoded protein is CASSSSRSDTQYF.